This T cell receptor beta chain was sequenced during a study of cytomegalovirus exposure and HLA in healthy donors. This clone appeared a few times. Its antigen is undetermined. As for the donors, each was a healthy bone marrow donor. 60 Vbeta and 13 Jbeta primers were used in PCR. The method was immunoSEQ multiplex PCR; TCRdb's version includes in-frame clones alone and lacks a portion of them. This sample carries approximately 110,000 clones, about 68% of them seen once, and the ten largest clones take around 3.9%. In germline, CDR1 is MNHEY, CDR2 SMNVEV (reference sequence). V shed 5 bases, J shed 3 bases, and the junction held 4 bases outside the gene matches. There are 13 residues in the CDR3. Regarding the study as a whole: A reported reduction in N-insertions relative to the approximately 670-donor mean was seen in an Asian-associated ancestry cluster in a later analysis. The availability of immune exposure information extended only to CMV serostatus. A later analysis linked around 15,000 TCR beta sequences to HLA alleles at 0.05 false discovery rate.

What was sequenced was PBMCs. This sequence joins TRBV27 and TRBJ2-7; 7 positions agree with TRBD1. This sequence originates from a woman aged 40 to 49 in good health and CMV-seropositive. Here the CDR3 reads CASSTGDSYEQYF. As DNA, the CDR3 is TGTGCCAGCAGTACAGGGGATAGCTACGAGCAGTACTTC.